A single sample is the source of the 16 T cell receptor beta chains below, sequenced in a study of shared clonotypes between healthy human individuals. Repertoires were generated with immunoSEQ multiplex PCR, while TCRdb's copy carries only in-frame clones and drops some. The sample lists some 2.4 million clones, approximately 94% occurring once. The sample comprised naive CD4+ T cells from PBMCs. As to subset: CD45RA+ positively selected. The receptors were sampled from a man aged 18 to 29 in good health. Some clones in this sample may be carry-over from other donors' samples.

This chain links TRBV30 with TRBJ2-1; D possibly corresponds to TRBD2 (6 bases). This CDR3 is built from 15 residues. Between the trimmed V and J ends, which lost 5 bases and 3 bases, there was a span of 17 bases. CDR1 is GTSNPN and CDR2 is SVGIG in the germline V gene (reference sequence). CDR3 nucleotides: TGTGCCTGGGAAACGGGACTCTTCGTCTACAATGAGCAGTTCTTC. Its protein is CAWETGLFVYNEQFF.

The chain is built from TRBV15 and TRBJ2-5; perhaps TRBD1 as D (7 bases). The CDR3 is 13 amino acids. Germline CDR1 LNHNV, CDR2 YYDKDF (reference sequence). The ends were cut back, 5 bases at V and 5 bases at J, with 12 bases in the middle. For the CDR3, the DNA is TGTGCCACCAGCCCGACAGGGAGGGAGACCCAGTACTTC. Residues: CATSPTGRETQYF.

The chain couples TRBV7-2 to TRBJ2-7; 9 nucleotides match TRBD2. The CDR3 runs 16 residues. Germline lookup yields CDR1 SGHTA and CDR2 FQGNSA. J was trimmed by 3 bases and V by 0 bases; bases with no gene match: 6. In DNA, the CDR3 is TGTGCCAGCAGCTTAGCCCGGGCTAGCGGGAACTACGAGCAGTACTTC. This encodes CASSLARASGNYEQYF.

The genes are TRBV30 and TRBJ2-5; D is unclear. CDR1 is GTSNPN and CDR2 is SVGIG in the germline V gene (reference sequence). The CDR3 extends over 11 amino acids. The V end was cut by 1 base, the J end by 7 bases, with 7 bases between. The CDR3 loop reads CAWSGSGTQYF. CDR3 bases: TGTGCCTGGAGTGGGTCGGGGACCCAGTACTTC.

V is TRBV9 and J is TRBJ2-7; maybe TRBD1 (6 bases). The CDR3 sequence is 15 residues long. Germline CDR1 is SGDLS and CDR2 is YYNGEE. Trimming took off 3 bases at V and 2 bases at J, with 15 bases between the two ends. Written as DNA, the CDR3 is TGTGCCAGCAGCGGACTGGGACACACTCCCTACGAGCAGTACTTC. It codes for CASSGLGHTPYEQYF. Full variable domain (outside the CDR3, taken from reference TRBV9 and TRBJ2-7): DSGVTQTPKHLITATGQRVTLRCSPRSGDLSVYWYQQSLDQGLQFLIQYYNGEERAKGNILERFSAQQFPDLHSELNLSSLELGDSALYFCASSGLGHTPYEQYFGPGTRLTVT.

The V gene is TRBV5-6, the J gene TRBJ2-5; 8 bases are a match to TRBD2. Germline CDR1 SGHDT, CDR2 YYEEEE. The CDR3 runs to 15 residues. With V trimmed by 4 bases and J by 1 base, 6 bases remained unmatched. The CDR3 sequence is CASSPSGRLQETQYF. CDR3 DNA: TGTGCCAGCAGCCCGAGCGGGAGACTCCAAGAGACCCAGTACTTC.

The chain has TRBV12-5 and TRBJ2-1; no firm D call. Trimming removed 2 bases at V and 3 bases at J, with 8 bases between. CDR1 is LGHNT and CDR2 is FRNRAP in the germline V gene. This CDR3 is built from 14 residues. This chain's CDR3 is CASGLSPIYNEQFF. Here the CDR3 DNA reads TGTGCTAGTGGTTTGTCCCCTATCTACAATGAGCAGTTCTTC.

The chain joins TRBV6-5 to TRBJ1-2; TRBD1 matches at 10 bases. Trimming at V came to 6 bases and at J to 0 bases, leaving 1 base not matched to a gene. Germline V lookup: CDR1 MNHEY, CDR2 SVGAGI. This CDR3 region has 14 residues. This CDR3 is CASRGQGSNYGYTF. In DNA, the CDR3 is TGTGCCAGCAGGGGACAGGGGTCTAACTATGGCTACACCTTC.

The chain recombines TRBV19 with TRBJ2-3, with 9 nucleotides matching TRBD1. The ends lost 4 bases at V and 4 bases at J; junction bases unmatched: 6. Germline V gene lookup returns CDR1 LNHDA and CDR2 SQIVND (reference sequence). The CDR3 totals 15 residues. CDR3 loop: CASSTGQGRSDTQYF. The DNA of the CDR3 is TGTGCCAGTAGTACCGGACAGGGGCGGTCAGATACGCAGTATTTT.

The chain uses TRBV10-2 and TRBJ1-1, with D tentatively TRBD1 (6 bases). Germline V gene sequence: CDR1 WSHSY, CDR2 SAAADI. V was trimmed by 3 bases and J by 11 bases, leaving 13 bases between them. There are 12 residues in the CDR3. Written as DNA, the CDR3 is TGCGCCAGCAGTGATATAGGGGGGGAGGCTTTCTTT. It specifies CASSDIGGEAFF.

This rearrangement joins TRBV5-1 to TRBJ2-1, with 8 positions matching TRBD1. CDR1 is SGHRS and CDR2 is YFSETQ in the germline V gene. The CDR3 loop spans 15 amino acids. Trimming cost V 2 bases and J 5 bases; bases outside gene matches: 6. CDR3 in amino acids: CASSFVGQGNNEQFF. The CDR3 region has the DNA TGCGCCAGCAGCTTCGTTGGACAGGGAAACAATGAGCAGTTCTTC.

This chain uses TRBV4-1 with TRBJ1-2, with TRBD1 as a possible D gene (5 bases). This CDR3 region has 15 residues. V lost 4 bases, J lost 2 bases, and 14 bases lay in between. Germline V gene lookup returns CDR1 MGHRA and CDR2 YSYEKL. The CDR3 is CASSRKDTENYGYTF. DNA for the CDR3: TGCGCCAGCAGCCGTAAGGACACTGAGAACTATGGCTACACCTTC.

CDR3 sequence: CASYPGTGRGGYTF. The CDR3 region has the DNA TGTGCCAGTTACCCGGGGACTGGCAGGGGTGGCTACACCTTC. The chain uses TRBV18 and TRBJ1-2, with a tentative D call TRBD1 (6 bases). Trimming cost V 9 bases and J 7 bases, with 21 bases left between them. The CDR3 consists of 14 residues. The V gene's germline CDR1 is KGHSH and CDR2 LQKENI.

V gene TRBV7-9 combines with J gene TRBJ2-3; TRBD2 aligns across 9 bases. Germline CDR1 SEHNR, CDR2 FQNEAQ (reference sequence). There are 18 residues in the CDR3. Trimming at V came to 4 bases and at J to 1 base, leaving 12 bases not matched to a gene. CDR3: CASSSGRLAGFGTDTQYF. Written as DNA, the CDR3 is TGTGCCAGCAGCTCCGGCCGCCTAGCGGGATTTGGCACAGATACGCAGTATTTT.

The chain employs TRBV19 and TRBJ2-5; 11 nucleotides line up with TRBD2. Germline lookup yields CDR1 LNHDA and CDR2 SQIVND (reference sequence). V was pared by 1 base and J by 6 bases, with 10 bases of the junction left unmatched. The CDR3 totals 17 residues. This CDR3 reads CASSIGSTSGSPKTQYF. The CDR3 DNA reads TGTGCCAGTAGTATAGGATCCACTAGCGGGAGCCCCAAGACCCAGTACTTC. The full variable domain, with the rest looked up from reference TRBV19 and TRBJ2-5, is DGGITQSPKYLFRKEGQNVTLSCEQNLNHDAMYWYRQDPGQGLRLIYYSQIVNDFQKGDIAEGYSVSREKKESFPLTVTSAQKNPTAFYLCASSIGSTSGSPKTQYFGPGTRLLVL.

The chain recombines TRBV5-1 with TRBJ2-5; D is possibly TRBD1 (6 bases). The CDR3 has 16 amino acids. From germline, CDR1 is SGHRS and CDR2 YFSETQ. V lost 0 bases and J lost 5, with 17 bases in between. CDR3 sequence reads: CASSLATGQLRETQYF. For the CDR3, the DNA is TGCGCCAGCAGCTTGGCCACGGGACAATTAAGGGAGACCCAGTACTTC.